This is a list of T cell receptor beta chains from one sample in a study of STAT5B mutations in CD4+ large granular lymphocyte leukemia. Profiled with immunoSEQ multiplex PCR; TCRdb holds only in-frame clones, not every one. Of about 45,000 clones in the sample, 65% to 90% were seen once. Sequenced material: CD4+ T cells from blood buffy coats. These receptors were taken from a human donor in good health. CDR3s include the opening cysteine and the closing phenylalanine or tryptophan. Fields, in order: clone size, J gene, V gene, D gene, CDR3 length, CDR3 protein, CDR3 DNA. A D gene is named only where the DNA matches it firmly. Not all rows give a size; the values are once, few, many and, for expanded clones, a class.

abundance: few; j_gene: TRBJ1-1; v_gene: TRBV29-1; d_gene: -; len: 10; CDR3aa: CSARTTEAFF; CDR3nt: TGCAGCGCTCGGACCACTGAAGCTTTCTTT
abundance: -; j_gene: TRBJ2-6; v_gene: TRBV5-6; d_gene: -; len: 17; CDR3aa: CASSLEPRGFGANVLTF; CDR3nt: TGTGCCAGCAGCCTCGAACCTCGAGGATTTGGGGCCAACGTCCTGACTTTC
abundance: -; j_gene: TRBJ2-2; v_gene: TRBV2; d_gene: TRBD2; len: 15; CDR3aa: CASSELAGNTGELFF; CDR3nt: TGTGCCAGCAGTGAACTAGCGGGCAACACCGGGGAGCTGTTTTTT
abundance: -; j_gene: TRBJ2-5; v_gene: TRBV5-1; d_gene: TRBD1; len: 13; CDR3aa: CAVGTGGGETQYF; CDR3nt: TGCGCCGTCGGCACAGGGGGAGGTGAGACCCAGTACTTC
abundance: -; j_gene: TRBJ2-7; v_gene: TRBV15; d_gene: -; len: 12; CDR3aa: CATSREVGEQYF; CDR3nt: TGTGCCACCAGCAGAGAGGTCGGCGAGCAGTACTTC
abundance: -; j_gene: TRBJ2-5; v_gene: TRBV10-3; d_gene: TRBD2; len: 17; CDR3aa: CAISSGTSGINQETQYF; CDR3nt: TGTGCCATCAGTTCCGGGACTAGCGGGATCAACCAAGAGACCCAGTACTTC
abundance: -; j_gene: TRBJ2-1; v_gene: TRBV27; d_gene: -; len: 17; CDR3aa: CASSYKGSRLAKNEQFF; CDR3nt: TGTGCCAGCAGCTATAAAGGGTCGCGGCTAGCGAAGAATGAGCAGTTCTTC
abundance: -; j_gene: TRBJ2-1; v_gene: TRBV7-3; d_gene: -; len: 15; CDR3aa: CASSWGRGSNNEQFF; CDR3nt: TGTGCCAGCAGCTGGGGAAGGGGGAGTAACAATGAGCAGTTCTTC
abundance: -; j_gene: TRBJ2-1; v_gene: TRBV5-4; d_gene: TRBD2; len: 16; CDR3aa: CASSLGTTSGRHEQFF; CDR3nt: TGTGCCAGCAGCTTGGGGACGACTAGCGGGAGGCATGAGCAGTTCTTC
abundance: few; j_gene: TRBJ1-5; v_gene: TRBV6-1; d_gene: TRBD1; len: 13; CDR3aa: CASTDPDRAPQHF; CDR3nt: TGTGCCAGCACCGACCCGGACAGGGCGCCCCAGCATTTT
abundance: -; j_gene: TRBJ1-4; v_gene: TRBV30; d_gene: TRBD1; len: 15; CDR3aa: CAWSVGTGIAGKLFF; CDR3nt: TGTGCCTGGAGTGTGGGGACAGGGATCGCGGGAAAACTGTTTTTT
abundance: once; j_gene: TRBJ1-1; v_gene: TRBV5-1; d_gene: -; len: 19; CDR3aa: CASSLVPPSAGGAGTEAFF; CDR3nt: TGCGCCAGCAGCTTGGTGCCACCGTCGGCGGGGGGCGCGGGCACTGAAGCTTTCTTT
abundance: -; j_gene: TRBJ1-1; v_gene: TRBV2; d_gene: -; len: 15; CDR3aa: CASSPVTGGNTEAFF; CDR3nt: TGTGCCAGCAGCCCCGTCACCGGAGGGAACACTGAAGCTTTCTTT
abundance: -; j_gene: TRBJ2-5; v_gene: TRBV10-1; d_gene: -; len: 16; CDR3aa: CASSDGNPRGVETQYF; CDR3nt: TGCGCCAGCAGTGACGGTAATCCTAGGGGGGTAGAGACCCAGTACTTC
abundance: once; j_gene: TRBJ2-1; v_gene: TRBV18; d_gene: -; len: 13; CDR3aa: CASSPLLYNEQFF; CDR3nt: TGTGCCAGCTCACCACTCCTCTACAATGAGCAGTTCTTC
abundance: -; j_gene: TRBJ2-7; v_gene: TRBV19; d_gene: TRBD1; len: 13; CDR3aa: CASSRDRGYEQYF; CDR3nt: TGTGCCAGTAGTCGGGACAGGGGCTACGAGCAGTACTTC
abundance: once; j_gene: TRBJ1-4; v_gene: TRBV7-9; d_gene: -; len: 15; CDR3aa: CASSSDGATNEKLFF; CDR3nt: TGTGCCAGCAGTTCCGACGGTGCAACTAATGAAAAACTGTTTTTT
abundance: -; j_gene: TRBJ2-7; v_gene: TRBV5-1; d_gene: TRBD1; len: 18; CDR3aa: CASSSYRDSRISSYEQYF; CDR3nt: TGCGCCAGCAGCTCCTACCGGGACAGTAGGATTAGCTCCTACGAGCAGTACTTC
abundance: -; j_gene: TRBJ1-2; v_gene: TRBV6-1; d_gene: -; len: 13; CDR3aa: CASIRDQLRGYTF; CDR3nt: TGTGCCAGCATACGCGACCAACTGCGTGGCTACACCTTC
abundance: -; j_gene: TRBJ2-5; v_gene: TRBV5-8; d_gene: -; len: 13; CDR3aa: CASSQLGWETQYF; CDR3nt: TGTGCCAGCAGCCAACTGGGTTGGGAGACCCAGTACTTC
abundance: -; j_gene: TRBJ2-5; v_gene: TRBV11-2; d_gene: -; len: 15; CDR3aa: CASSPQLERQETQYF; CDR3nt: TGTGCCAGCAGCCCGCAGCTTGAGAGGCAAGAGACCCAGTACTTC
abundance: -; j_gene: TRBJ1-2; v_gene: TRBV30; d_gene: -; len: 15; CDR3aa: CAWRKEIVTHYGYTF; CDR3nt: TGTGCCTGGAGAAAAGAGATCGTTACCCACTATGGCTACACCTTC
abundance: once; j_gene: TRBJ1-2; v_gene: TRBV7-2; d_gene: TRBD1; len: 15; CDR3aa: CASRRGDSLNYGYTF; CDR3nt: TGTGCCAGCAGGAGGGGGGACAGTCTTAACTATGGCTACACCTTC
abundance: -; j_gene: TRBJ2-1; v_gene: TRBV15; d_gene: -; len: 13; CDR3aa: CATSRDGGAEQFF; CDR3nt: TGTGCCACCAGCAGAGATGGGGGTGCTGAGCAGTTCTTC
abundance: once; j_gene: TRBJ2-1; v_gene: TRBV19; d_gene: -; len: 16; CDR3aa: CASTPSLASSYNEQFF; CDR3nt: TGTGCCAGTACCCCCTCCCTAGCGAGTTCCTACAATGAGCAGTTCTTC
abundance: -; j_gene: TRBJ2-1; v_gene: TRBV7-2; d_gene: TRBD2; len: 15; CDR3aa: CASSLQRGAYNEQFF; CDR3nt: TGTGCCAGCAGCTTACAGCGGGGGGCCTACAATGAGCAGTTCTTC
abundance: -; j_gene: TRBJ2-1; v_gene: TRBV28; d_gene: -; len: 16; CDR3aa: CASSLPGASSYNEQFF; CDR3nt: TGTGCCAGCAGTTTACCCGGGGCCAGCTCCTACAATGAGCAGTTCTTC
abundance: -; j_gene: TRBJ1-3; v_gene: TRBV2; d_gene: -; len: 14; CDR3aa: CASSEQGTGNTIYF; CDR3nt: TGTGCCAGCAGTGAGCAGGGAACTGGAAACACCATATATTTT
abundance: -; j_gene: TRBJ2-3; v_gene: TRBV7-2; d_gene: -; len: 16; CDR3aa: CASSLVSGRSTDTQYF; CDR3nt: TGTGCCAGCAGCTTAGTGAGCGGGCGCAGCACAGATACGCAGTATTTT
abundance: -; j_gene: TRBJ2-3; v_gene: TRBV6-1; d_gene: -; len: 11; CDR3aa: CASSDWDTQYF; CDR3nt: TGTGCCAGCAGTGATTGGGATACGCAGTATTTT
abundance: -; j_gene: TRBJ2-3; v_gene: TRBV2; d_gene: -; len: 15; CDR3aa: CASSEVYETTDTQYF; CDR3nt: TGTGCCAGCAGTGAGGTCTACGAGACCACAGATACGCAGTATTTT
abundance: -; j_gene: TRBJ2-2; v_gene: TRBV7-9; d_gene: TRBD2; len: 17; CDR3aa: CATAPRLASTNTGELFF; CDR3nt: TGTGCCACCGCCCCCCGACTAGCGAGTACGAACACCGGGGAGCTGTTTTTT
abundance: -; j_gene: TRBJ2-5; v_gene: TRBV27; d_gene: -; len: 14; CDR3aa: CASSLRDSKETQYF; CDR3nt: TGTGCCAGCAGTTTAAGGGACTCCAAAGAGACCCAGTACTTC
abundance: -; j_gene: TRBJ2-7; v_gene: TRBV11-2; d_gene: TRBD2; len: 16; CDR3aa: CASSLEGSGISYEQYF; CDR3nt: TGTGCCAGCAGCTTAGAGGGTAGCGGGATCTCCTACGAGCAGTACTTC
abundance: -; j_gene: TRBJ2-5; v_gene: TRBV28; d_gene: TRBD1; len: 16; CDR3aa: CASSPLTGTWTETQYF; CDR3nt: TGTGCCAGCAGTCCACTGACAGGGACCTGGACGGAGACCCAGTACTTC
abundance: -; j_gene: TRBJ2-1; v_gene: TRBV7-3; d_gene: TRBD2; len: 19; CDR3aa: CASSEEPGLALQRGNEQFF; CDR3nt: TGTGCCAGCAGCGAAGAACCGGGACTAGCACTCCAAAGGGGCAATGAGCAGTTCTTC
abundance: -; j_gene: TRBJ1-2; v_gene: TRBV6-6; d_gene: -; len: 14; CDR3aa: CASSPQRTGSGYTF; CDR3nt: TGTGCCAGCAGTCCCCAAAGGACCGGGAGCGGCTACACCTTC
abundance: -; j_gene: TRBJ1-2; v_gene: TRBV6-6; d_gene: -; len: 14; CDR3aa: CASSYEEKGYGYTF; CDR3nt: TGTGCCAGCAGTTACGAGGAAAAAGGCTATGGCTACACCTTC
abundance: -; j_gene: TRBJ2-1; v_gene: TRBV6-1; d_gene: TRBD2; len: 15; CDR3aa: CASSLAGGPYNEQFF; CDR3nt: TGTGCCAGCAGTTTAGCGGGAGGGCCCTACAATGAGCAGTTCTTC